This is a list of T cell receptor beta chains from one sample in a study of blood T cell repertoires in COVID-19. The protocol was immunoSEQ multiplex PCR, while the TCRdb copy is restricted to in-frame clones and leaves out a portion. The sample lists roughly 170,000 clones; more than 80% were seen once. Sequenced input: peripheral blood. The receptor set was obtained from a human donor in a cohort sampled during active COVID-19. CDR3s include the opening cysteine and the closing phenylalanine or tryptophan. Fields, in order: D gene, CDR3 length, J gene, V gene, CDR3 DNA, CDR3 protein. A D gene is named only where the DNA matches it firmly.

>-|13|TRBJ2-7|TRBV5-1
TGCGCCAGTGGAGTGACAGGAGCCTACGAGCAGTACTTC
CASGVTGAYEQYF
>-|16|TRBJ2-2|TRBV7-8
TGTGCCAGCAGCTTAGGAATTCAGGGGAACGCCGGGGAGCTGTTTTTT
CASSLGIQGNAGELFF
>TRBD1|17|TRBJ1-2|TRBV4-1
TGCGCCAGCAGCCAAGGACGGACAGGGGGCTTTAACTATGGCTACACCTTC
CASSQGRTGGFNYGYTF
>-|14|TRBJ2-5|TRBV11-1
TGTGCCAGCAGCTCGGGGATGGCGATGGAGACCCAGTACTTC
CASSSGMAMETQYF
>-|13|TRBJ2-5|TRBV18
TGTGCCAGCTCACCATGGCCGCAAGAGACCCAGTACTTC
CASSPWPQETQYF
>TRBD1|16|TRBJ1-5|TRBV19
TGTGCCAGTAGGAATCCCGGGACAGGGGGGAATCAGCCCCAGCATTTT
CASRNPGTGGNQPQHF
>-|14|TRBJ1-3|TRBV29-1
TGCAGCGTTTTTCTGGCCAGAACTGGAAACACCATATATTTT
CSVFLARTGNTIYF
>-|15|TRBJ1-1|TRBV13
TGTGCCAGCAGCTTAGATCGGGGAGGTAACACTGAAGCTTTCTTT
CASSLDRGGNTEAFF
>-|11|TRBJ2-5|TRBV2
TGTGCCAGCAATTACAGAGAGACCCAGTACTTC
CASNYRETQYF
>-|16|TRBJ1-3|TRBV5-4
TGTGCCAGCAGCTTGGCCGGCAGGCTCTCTGGAAACACCATATATTTT
CASSLAGRLSGNTIYF